These T cell receptor beta chains were read from a single sample in a study of T cells in Graves' hyperthyroidism and ophthalmopathy. Each CDR3 protein is one row after TCRdb ran MiXCR on the multiplex PCR reads. The table shows under 650,000 distinct CDR3 sequences, with 15% to 20% occurring only once. The sequenced sample consisted of blood. These TCRs come from a woman aged 30 to 39 with Graves' hyperthyroidism. Both conserved end residues are part of each CDR3. Each record gives: D gene, clone size, V gene, J gene, CDR3 DNA, CDR3 protein. A D gene is named only where the DNA matches it firmly. A clone size is listed for some rows: how often the clone was seen (once, few, many), or a class if it is expanded.

.	few	TRBV6-6	TRBJ2-3	TGTGCCAGCAGTTACTCTTCCGGGGATACGCAGTATTTT	CASSYSSGDTQYF
.	.	TRBV7-9	TRBJ2-4	TGTGCCAGCAGCTCCTCAAACGAAAACATTCAGTACTTC	CASSSSNENIQYF
TRBD2	few	TRBV29-1	TRBJ2-5	TGCAGCGTTCGACTAGCGGGATTTAAGGAGACCCAGTACTTC	CSVRLAGFKETQYF
TRBD1	.	TRBV7-2	TRBJ1-1	TGTGCCAGCAGCTTAGCACAGGGACAGGGGGCGCGTTCCACTGAAGCTTTCTTT	CASSLAQGQGARSTEAFF
.	.	TRBV16	TRBJ1-6	TGTGCCAGCAGCCACTTCTTGGTTCTGGACGGCGATAATTCACCCCTCCACTTT	CASSHFLVLDGDNSPLHF
.	few	TRBV20-1	TRBJ2-4	TGCAGTGCTAGATCAGGGGCCTCCGACGGTGAAAACATTCAGTACTTC	CSARSGASDGENIQYF
.	many	TRBV20-1	TRBJ2-7	TGCAGTGCGTGGGGCCACGAGCAGTACTTC	CSAWGHEQYF
.	few	TRBV6-1	TRBJ2-2	TGTGCCAGCAGTCCCGGCCCAGAGAACACCGGGGAGCTGTTTTTT	CASSPGPENTGELFF
.	many	TRBV10-3	TRBJ1-3	TGTGCCATCAGAGACAACGCGGGAGGAAACACCATATATTTT	CAIRDNAGGNTIYF
.	many	TRBV6-1	TRBJ2-1	TGTGCCAGCAGTGACCCGGCCAGGGGGACTAAGGGGAATGAGCAGTTCTTC	CASSDPARGTKGNEQFF
TRBD1	few	TRBV6-1	TRBJ2-4	TGTGCCAGCAGCCAGACAGGGGGCAGTATCCAAAACATTCAGTACTTC	CASSQTGGSIQNIQYF
.	.	TRBV11-2	TRBJ2-1	TGTGCCAGCAGCTTGACCGGGACACCTTACAATGAGCAGTTCTTC	CASSLTGTPYNEQFF
.	few	TRBV30	TRBJ2-3	TGTGCCTGGAACTATCCCGGTGGGGATACGCAGTATTTT	CAWNYPGGDTQYF
.	many	TRBV6-1	TRBJ2-3	TGTGCCAGCAGTCTCCGGAGCCACACAGATACGCAGTATTTT	CASSLRSHTDTQYF
.	.	TRBV6-1	TRBJ2-5	TGTGCCAGCAGTTTAGCGGTCCACCAAGAGACCCAGTACTTC	CASSLAVHQETQYF
.	many	TRBV2	TRBJ2-6	TGTGCCAGCAAGGTGGGGGTTGGTGGGGCCAACGTCCTGACTTTC	CASKVGVGGANVLTF
TRBD2	.	TRBV20-1	TRBJ2-7	TGCAGTGTTTTAGCGGGAGGCGAGCAGTACTTC	CSVLAGGEQYF
.	many	TRBV11-1	TRBJ2-7	TGTGCCAGCAGCTTAAGGGCAGCTGCCTACGAGCAGTACTTC	CASSLRAAAYEQYF
TRBD2	few	TRBV4-3	TRBJ2-2	TGCGCCAGCAGCCAAGATCCCACTACTAGCGGGAGGAAAGAGCTGTTTTTT	CASSQDPTTSGRKELFF
.	many	TRBV12-3/TRBV12-4	TRBJ1-2	TGTGCCAGCAGTTATGATGGCCGTCGTGGCTACACCTTC	CASSYDGRRGYTF
.	many	TRBV19	TRBJ1-1	TGTGCCACTAAGATGGGACGGTTGAACACTGAAGCTTTCTTT	CATKMGRLNTEAFF
.	many	TRBV2	TRBJ2-4	TGTGCCAGCAGAAGGGACCTTAAAGGCATTCAGTACTTC	CASRRDLKGIQYF
.	many	TRBV6-1	TRBJ1-2	TGTGCCAGCAGTGACATGTGGGGCTATGGCTACACCTTC	CASSDMWGYGYTF
TRBD1	many	TRBV7-9	TRBJ1-6	TGTGCCAGCAGCCTTTTAACAGGGGATAATTCACCCCTCCACTTT	CASSLLTGDNSPLHF
.	few	TRBV20-1	TRBJ1-2	TGCAGTGCTGAACGGGGCCCGCCCAACTATGGCTACACCTTC	CSAERGPPNYGYTF
TRBD2	many	TRBV2	TRBJ2-5	TGTGCCAGCGTAGCGGGAGTGGGGCAAGAGACCCAGTACTTC	CASVAGVGQETQYF
.	few	TRBV9	TRBJ2-1	TGTGCCAGCAGCGTATATAAAGATGAGCAGTTCTTC	CASSVYKDEQFF
.	many	TRBV15	TRBJ2-3	TGTGCCACCAGCAGAGATCGGGGCGGGGTGGGGTCAGATACGCAGTATTTT	CATSRDRGGVGSDTQYF
.	few	TRBV19	TRBJ2-1	TGTGCCAGTAGTATAGCTAGGGATGATGAGCAGTTCTTC	CASSIARDDEQFF
.	few	TRBV20-1	TRBJ2-1	TGCAGTGCTAGAGATAGGAGAGGGAAAAGCGGGCTAAGGGGTCGTGAGCAGTTCTTC	CSARDRRGKSGLRGREQFF
.	few	TRBV15	TRBJ2-5	TGTGCCACCAGCAGAGGACAGGTTGGGACCCAGTACTTC	CATSRGQVGTQYF
.	.	TRBV18	TRBJ2-1	TGTGCCAGCTCACCACAGCGCGCCTACAATGAGCAGTTCTTC	CASSPQRAYNEQFF
.	many	TRBV28	TRBJ1-6	TGTGCCAGCAGTTTCCTCCCCTCCGGGACGGATAATTCACCCCTCCACTTT	CASSFLPSGTDNSPLHF
TRBD2	.	TRBV7-2	TRBJ2-2	TGTGCCAGCAGCCCACCGGGACTAGCGGGAGTACTGTCCGGGGAGCTGTTTTTT	CASSPPGLAGVLSGELFF
.	many	TRBV12-3/TRBV12-4	TRBJ1-1	TGTGCCAGCAGTTCCATGGGGTTTATGGCTTTCTTT	CASSSMGFMAFF
.	.	TRBV19	TRBJ1-1	TGTGCCAGTAGTATGGTGGGGGCTGAAGCTTTCTTT	CASSMVGAEAFF